The rows below give T cell receptor beta chains drawn from one sample of a study of OX40 agonist ivuxolimab in advanced cancers. Sequencing was performed with immunoSEQ multiplex PCR; in TCRdb, only in-frame clones are kept and a portion is missing. Of tens of thousands of clones in the sample, approximately 81% were seen once. This sample comprised CD4+ or CD8+ T cells sorted from blood, obtained in a trial of the OX40 agonist ivuxolimab. The receptors derive from an adult with an advanced solid tumor such as melanoma, head and neck, liver or kidney cancer. Each CDR3 is given with its conserved first and last residue. A D gene is named only where the DNA matches it firmly. Only some rows state a clone size, as once, few, many or a class for expanded clones.

TRBV5-4	few	TRBJ2-4	TRBD1	TGTGCCAGCAGCGGACAGGGGAGCAAAAACATTCAGTACTTC	CASSGQGSKNIQYF
TRBV19	NA	TRBJ2-3	TRBD2	TGTGCCAGTAGTATATCGGGACTAGCGGGAGTAACAGATACGCAGTATTTT	CASSISGLAGVTDTQYF
TRBV4-1	once	TRBJ2-1	NA	TGCGCCAGCAGCCAAGACCGGCAGGTTTGGGGCAATGAGCAGTTCTTC	CASSQDRQVWGNEQFF
TRBV7-9	NA	TRBJ2-3	NA	TGTGCCAGCAGCTTATTTGCAGATACGCAGTATTTT	CASSLFADTQYF
TRBV7-9	NA	TRBJ2-7	TRBD1	TGTGCCAGCAGCGGTAGGGACAGGTCCTACGAGCAGTACTTC	CASSGRDRSYEQYF
TRBV9	NA	TRBJ2-1	NA	TGTGCCAGCAGCGTAGCTTTTTTCGGGAACAGGGAATATGAGCAGTTCTTC	CASSVAFFGNREYEQFF
TRBV25-1	NA	TRBJ2-3	NA	TGTGCCAGCAGTACGGATACGCAGTATTTT	CASSTDTQYF
TRBV5-4	NA	TRBJ2-1	NA	TGTGCCAGCAGCTTGGAGAGCCGGAGCTGGAATGAGCAGTTCTTC	CASSLESRSWNEQFF
TRBV10-2	NA	TRBJ2-2	TRBD2	TGCGCCAGCATGCCGGGACTAGGGTCCGGGGAGCTGTTTTTT	CASMPGLGSGELFF
TRBV19	many	TRBJ2-1	NA	TGTGCCAGTAGCCTAGCTAACAGCAATGAGCAGTTCTTC	CASSLANSNEQFF
TRBV28	NA	TRBJ2-1	NA	TGTGCCAGCAGTTTTTCCTCCTACAATGAGCAGTTCTTC	CASSFSSYNEQFF
TRBV9	NA	TRBJ2-7	NA	TGTGCCAGCAGCGTAGGGGCGAGAGGATCGGCTAACGAGCAGTACTTC	CASSVGARGSANEQYF
TRBV4-1	NA	TRBJ1-5	TRBD1	TGCGCCAGCAGCCCAGAGGAGGGGGCGAGTCAGCCCCAGCATTTT	CASSPEEGASQPQHF
TRBV2	NA	TRBJ2-4	NA	TGTGCCAGCAGTGAAACACTAGATGGACTAGCCAAAAACATTCAGTACTTC	CASSETLDGLAKNIQYF
TRBV5-5	few	TRBJ2-3	NA	TGTGCCAGCAGCTTGTTAGCCCTTCCCACAGATACGCAGTATTTT	CASSLLALPTDTQYF
TRBV4-2	NA	TRBJ2-3	NA	TGTGCCAGCAGCCAAGAGGCAGGAATGCGCACAGATACGCAGTATTTT	CASSQEAGMRTDTQYF
TRBV6-4	few	TRBJ2-1	TRBD1	TGTGCCAGCAGTGACTCGTGGACAGGGGAGACTGAGCAGTTCTTC	CASSDSWTGETEQFF
TRBV6-5	few	TRBJ2-5	NA	TGTGCCAGCAGCCTTCTCTCAGGGTCCCAGTACTTC	CASSLLSGSQYF
TRBV7-2	NA	TRBJ2-1	NA	TGTGCCAGCAGCTCAACTTTCGGGGTCCTCGCCAATGAGCAGTTCTTC	CASSSTFGVLANEQFF
TRBV5-1	NA	TRBJ2-7	NA	TGCGCCAGCAGCTTGGATCGGGGCCCCGGCTACGAGCAGTACTTC	CASSLDRGPGYEQYF
TRBV5-1	medium-sized	TRBJ1-4	NA	TGCGCCAGCAGCTTGGAGGGGGAGGAAAAACTGTTTTTT	CASSLEGEEKLFF
TRBV5-6	NA	TRBJ1-5	NA	TGTGCCAGCAGCTCTACGTCTTATGGCAATCAGCCCCAGCATTTT	CASSSTSYGNQPQHF
TRBV29-1	NA	TRBJ1-4	NA	TGCAGCGCCCTCCGGGACGGCGGGGAAAAACTGTTTTTT	CSALRDGGEKLFF
TRBV15	NA	TRBJ1-4	NA	TGTGCCACCAGCAGAGATAGGAGCGGAAATGAAAAACTGTTTTTT	CATSRDRSGNEKLFF
TRBV5-4	NA	TRBJ1-1	NA	TGTGCCAGCAGCCAATTCCGCAGGGGAGCTTTCTTT	CASSQFRRGAFF
TRBV7-9	NA	TRBJ2-7	NA	TGTGCCAGCAGTGGTAACACCTACGAGCAGTACTTC	CASSGNTYEQYF
TRBV5-1	NA	TRBJ2-1	TRBD1	TGCGCCAGCAGCACGGGACAGGGGGCCTACAATGAGCAGTTCTTC	CASSTGQGAYNEQFF
TRBV2	NA	TRBJ2-1	NA	TGTGCCAGCAGTCCGACTAGCTACAATGAGCAGTTCTTC	CASSPTSYNEQFF
TRBV11-3	few	TRBJ2-3	NA	TGTGCCAGCAGCTGGGGCACAGATACGCAGTATTTT	CASSWGTDTQYF
TRBV27	once	TRBJ1-1	NA	TGTGCCAGCAGTTGGGGGTCAGGGGCCCTATCGACGGAAGCTTTCTTT	CASSWGSGALSTEAFF
TRBV19	NA	TRBJ1-5	NA	TGTGCCAGTAGTAAACTAAATCAGCCCCAGCATTTT	CASSKLNQPQHF
TRBV7-8	NA	TRBJ2-1	NA	TGTGCCAGCAGCCCTCCAGGCAATGAGCAGTTCTTC	CASSPPGNEQFF